The 32 T cell receptor beta chains given below trace back to one sample, sequenced in a study of blood T cells in healthy people across ages. The use of a sample-barcoded 5' primer and a J-beta primer mix characterized a second PCR of 7 to 11 cycles. MiXCR, applied by TCRdb to the 5' RACE reads, yields one record per CDR3 protein. The data show about 570,000 distinct CDR3 sequences, about 27% seen once. In addition, the sample was reused for a study of T cells of mothers and their children.

The specimen was blood. The receptors were gathered from a boy younger than 10 in good health.

This clonotype has only a few counts. The rearrangement uses TRBV10-3 and TRBJ2-2; a possible D gene is TRBD2 (6 bases). Per germline, CDR1 ENHRY and CDR2 SYGVKD. The CDR3 contains 15 residues. The V end was cut by 5 bases, the J end by 6 bases, with 16 bases between. The DNA of the CDR3 is TGTGCCATCAGTCCCGGGACTCCTGTTGCCGGGGAGCTGTTTTTT. Its translation: CAISPGTPVAGELFF.

The chain joins TRBV9 to TRBJ1-5, with 10 bases lining up with TRBD1. Germline assignment: CDR1 SGDLS and CDR2 YYNGEE. V dropped 4 bases and J dropped 6; count of bases not matched to a gene: 7. CDR3 length: 15 amino acids. The CDR3 spells CASSSDGQGGQPQHF. The CDR3 bases are TGTGCCAGCAGCTCGGACGGACAGGGGGGTCAGCCCCAGCATTTT. Filled out from reference TRBV9 and TRBJ1-5, the complete variable domain reads DSGVTQTPKHLITATGQRVTLRCSPRSGDLSVYWYQQSLDQGLQFLIQYYNGEERAKGNILERFSAQQFPDLHSELNLSSLELGDSALYFCASSSDGQGGQPQHFGDGTRLSIL.

Of note for this clonotype: One junction end does not reproduce the germline sequence, and a read error may be involved. The rearrangement uses TRBV4-1 and TRBJ2-1; D gene uncertain. CDR3 size: 13 residues. Germline V gene lookup returns CDR1 MGHRA and CDR2 YSYEKL. The CDR3 loop is CASNQLALTEQFF. In DNA, the CDR3 is TGCGCCAGCAACCAACTTGCGTTGACTGAGCAGTTCTTC.

This chain joins TRBV2 and TRBJ2-7; 7 nucleotides match TRBD1. Per germline, CDR1 SNHLY and CDR2 FYNNEI. This CDR3 is 17 amino acids long. J lost 2 bases, V lost 1 base, and 11 bases had no gene match. The CDR3 sequence: CASSEVGQGVRAYEQYF. The CDR3 DNA reads TGTGCCAGCAGTGAAGTAGGCCAGGGGGTGAGAGCCTACGAGCAGTACTTC.

The table lists this clonotype with a few counts. V gene TRBV20-1 combines with J gene TRBJ2-3, with 9 bases lining up with TRBD1. Per germline, CDR1 DFQATT and CDR2 SNEGSKA (reference sequence). J lost 1 base, V lost 6 bases, and 5 bases had no gene match. CDR3 length: 14 residues. CDR3 bases: TGCAGTGCCACGGACAGGGGAGGCACAGATACGCAGTATTTT. Translating gives CSATDRGGTDTQYF.

CDR3 loop: CASSQDPDRATNEKLFF. The CDR3 DNA is TGTGCCAGCAGCCAAGATCCCGACCGCGCAACTAATGAAAAACTGTTTTTT. This chain uses TRBV4-2 with TRBJ1-4; D not certain. The ends were cut back, 0 bases at V and 0 bases at J, with 11 bases in the middle. Looked up from germline, CDR1 is LGHNA and CDR2 is YNFKEQ. This CDR3 has 17 amino acids.

The table lists this clonotype with many counts. The chain recombines TRBV11-2 with TRBJ2-7; D call uncertain. V lost 3 bases to trimming and J lost 0 bases, with 6 bases between them. Germline V gene data show CDR1 as SGHAT and CDR2 as FQNNGV. There are 13 residues in the CDR3. CDR3 in amino acids: CASSFSNSYEQYF. CDR3 coding DNA: TGTGCCAGCAGCTTCTCCAACTCCTACGAGCAGTACTTC.

The CDR3 region is CASSYPGGEFEETQYF. The CDR3 nucleotides are TGTGCCAGCAGCTACCCGGGAGGAGAGTTCGAAGAGACCCAGTACTTC. The genes are TRBV7-9 and TRBJ2-5, with 7 bases fitting TRBD2. Germline values: CDR1 SEHNR, CDR2 FQNEAQ (reference sequence). The CDR3 has 16 residues. V lost 4 bases, J lost 3 bases, and 11 bases stayed unmatched.

V and J are TRBV5-1 and TRBJ2-5; possible D gene TRBD2, 7 bases. Near its end, the DNA agrees better with TRBJ2-1, so the J call may be wrong. The CDR3 sequence is 15 residues long. Germline V gene lookup returns CDR1 SGHRS and CDR2 YFSETQ. The CDR3, as DNA: TGCGCCAGCAGCAAGGGGGGGGTTTTGGATTGGGAGCAGTTCTTC. Translated: CASSKGGVLDWEQFF.

This clonotype has more than one count but fewer than ten. J is TRBJ2-7 and V is TRBV7-9; D gene ambiguous. CDR1 is SEHNR, CDR2 FQNEAQ, per germline (reference sequence). Trimming took off 1 base at V and 3 bases at J, with 10 bases between the two ends. The CDR3 is 14 amino acids. CDR3 DNA: TGTGCCAGCAGCTTAGACGGGCTCCGCTACGAGCAGTACTTC. This sequence encodes CASSLDGLRYEQYF. Together with reference TRBV7-9 and TRBJ2-7, the CDR3 gives the full variable domain: DTGVSQNPRHKITKRGQNVTFRCDPISEHNRLYWYRQTLGQGPEFLTYFQNEAQLEKSRLLSDRFSAERPKGSFSTLEIQRTEQGDSAMYLCASSLDGLRYEQYFGPGTRLTVT.

V and J are TRBV29-1 and TRBJ2-5; 7 bases align to TRBD2. Germline V gives CDR1 SQVTM, CDR2 ANQGSEA. The CDR3 contains 14 residues. Unmatched junction bases numbered 4, after V lost 1 base and J lost 2 bases. This CDR3 reads CSVEVAGRQETQYF. Here the CDR3 DNA reads TGCAGCGTTGAAGTAGCGGGCCGACAAGAGACCCAGTACTTC.

The sample holds a few counts of this clonotype. The chain has TRBV20-1 and TRBJ2-1; TRBD2 might be the D (6 bases). The V gene's germline CDR1 is DFQATT and CDR2 SNEGSKA (reference sequence). Trimming removed 6 bases at V and 3 bases at J, with 9 bases between. The CDR3 has 12 amino acids. CDR3 protein: CSAPDYYNEQFF. CDR3 nucleotides: TGCAGTGCACCGGACTACTACAATGAGCAGTTCTTC.

The sample holds a few counts of this clonotype. This rearrangement joins TRBV12-3 or TRBV12-4 to TRBJ2-7; D is unclear. This CDR3 is built from 13 residues. The V gene lost 6 bases and the J gene lost 3 bases, with 12 bases spanning the gap. The chain's CDR3 is CASSLHRLYEQYF. CDR3 DNA: TGTGCCAGCAGCCTACATAGGCTCTACGAGCAGTACTTC.

A few counts support this clonotype. The rearrangement links TRBV12-3 or TRBV12-4 to TRBJ2-5, with 9 bases that match TRBD1. CDR3 length equals 12 residues. J was trimmed by 10 bases and V by 5 bases; bases with no gene match: 5. The CDR3 sequence is CASSPPTGGQYF. Written as DNA, the CDR3 is TGTGCCAGCAGTCCGCCGACAGGGGGCCAGTACTTC.

This clonotype was counted many times. The chain has TRBV20-1 and TRBJ1-5; D is uncertain. Trimming pared 2 bases from V and 2 bases from J, leaving 4 bases between. This CDR3 is 12 amino acids long. In germline, CDR1 is DFQATT, CDR2 SNEGSKA (reference sequence). As DNA, the CDR3 is TGCAGTGCTAGACAGGGCAATCAGCCCCAGCATTTT. Translated: CSARQGNQPQHF.

This sequence joins TRBV7-2 and TRBJ2-5, with a possible D match to TRBD2 (6 bases). The CDR3 length is 13 residues. Germline V gives CDR1 SGHTA, CDR2 FQGNSA. The germline V and J ends were trimmed by 4 bases and 11 bases, with 17 bases remaining between them. The chain's CDR3 is CASSWGGMGEQYF. The CDR3 DNA is TGTGCCAGCAGCTGGGGCGGGATGGGGGAGCAGTACTTC.

The V and J genes are TRBV6-5 and TRBJ1-1; D may be TRBD1 (5 bases). The CDR3 extends over 14 amino acids. Germline values: CDR1 MNHEY, CDR2 SVGAGI. V was pared by 1 base and J by 2 bases, with 8 bases between. The CDR3 DNA follows: TGTGCCAGCAGTTACTTGCAGGGTAACACTGAAGCTTTCTTT. Translation gives CASSYLQGNTEAFF.

The V and J genes are TRBV3-1 and TRBJ2-7, with 8 bases identical to TRBD2. The ends lost 0 bases at V and 3 bases at J; junction bases unmatched: 4. The CDR3 loop spans 15 amino acids. The germline V gene has CDR1 LGHDT and CDR2 YNNKEL (reference sequence). The CDR3 loop is CASSQDWAGGYEQYF. CDR3 in DNA: TGTGCCAGCAGCCAAGATTGGGCGGGGGGCTACGAGCAGTACTTC.

V usage is TRBV12-3 or TRBV12-4 and J usage is TRBJ2-1; D is undetermined. The CDR3 totals 12 residues. Trimming cost V 5 bases and J 7 bases, with 9 bases left between them. This chain's CDR3 is CASSMPYNEQFF. DNA for the CDR3: TGTGCCAGCAGTATGCCTTATAATGAGCAGTTCTTC.

This clonotype has a handful of counts. This CDR3 is CASSPRQDPLDIQYF. CDR3 nucleotides: TGTGCCAGCAGCCCCCGACAGGACCCCCTGGACATTCAGTACTTC. The chain combines TRBV9 with TRBJ2-4; perhaps TRBD1 as D (6 bases). The CDR3 length is 15 residues. The germline gives CDR1 SGDLS, CDR2 YYNGEE. V was cut by 4 bases and J by 8 bases, with 19 bases left in between.

The chain joins TRBV29-1 to TRBJ2-5; a weak D match, TRBD2 (7 bases). Between the trimmed V and J ends, which lost 6 bases and 4 bases, there was a span of 18 bases. CDR3 length: 14 residues. Germline CDR1 reads SQVTM; CDR2 reads ANQGSEA. CDR3 bases: TGCAGCGTCTCAGGGGCGGGAGTACGAGAGACCCAGTACTTC. Translation gives CSVSGAGVRETQYF.

The chain employs TRBV3-1 and TRBJ2-3, with 9 bases matching TRBD1. V gave up 4 bases and J gave up 2 bases; unmatched junction bases: 7. The germline V gene has CDR1 LGHDT and CDR2 YNNKEL (reference sequence). The length of the CDR3 is 16 residues. DNA for the CDR3: TGTGCCAGCAGCCCTGAGGACAGGGGTTTCACAGATACGCAGTATTTT. Its protein is CASSPEDRGFTDTQYF.

The rearrangement links TRBV29-1 to TRBJ2-2; no clear D gene. The V and J ends lost 4 bases and 0 bases respectively, with 9 bases between them. From germline, CDR1 is SQVTM and CDR2 ANQGSEA. The CDR3 is 14 amino acids. The CDR3 loop reads CSVAKRSNTGELFF. CDR3 nucleotides: TGCAGCGTTGCGAAGCGCTCGAACACCGGGGAGCTGTTTTTT.

The V and J genes are TRBV12-3 or TRBV12-4 and TRBJ2-4; D might be TRBD1 (5 bases). V lost 2 bases, J lost 1 base, and 21 bases lay in between. CDR3 size: 19 residues. CDR3 nucleotides: TGTGCCAGCAGTTTAAGGGGCAGTTTGGAACCTGCGGCCAAAAACATTCAGTACTTC. Translated, it gives CASSLRGSLEPAAKNIQYF.

The V call is TRBV6-5, the J call TRBJ2-7; 9 bases agree with TRBD2. There are 13 residues in the CDR3. The V gene end was trimmed by 8 bases and the J gene end by 0 bases; junction bases not matched to a gene: 2. CDR1 is MNHEY, CDR2 SVGAGI, per germline. The DNA of the CDR3 is TGTGCCAGCTCTAGCGGGGCCTCCTACGAGCAGTACTTC. Its protein is CASSSGASYEQYF.

This clonotype showed up just a few times. This CDR3 is CASSPGGGPYEQYF. The CDR3 nucleotides read TGTGCCAGCAGCCCCGGGGGGGGCCCCTACGAGCAGTACTTC. This chain connects TRBV14 to TRBJ2-1; 8 nucleotides line up with TRBD2. The J call may be wrong; the DNA end is better matched by TRBJ2-7. The length of the CDR3 is 14 residues. Per germline, CDR1 SGHDN and CDR2 FVKESK.

This clonotype was detected only a few times. The J gene is TRBJ1-1, the V gene TRBV6-5; TRBD1 matches 12 bases. The trim removed 4 bases at V and 1 base at J, leaving 4 bases unmatched. Looked up from germline, CDR1 is MNHEY and CDR2 is SVGAGI. The CDR3 covers 16 residues. The CDR3 DNA follows: TGTGCCAGCAGTTTGCCGGGACAGGGGGCGAACACTGAAGCTTTCTTT. This translates into CASSLPGQGANTEAFF.

The table lists this clonotype with many counts. V and J are TRBV6-1 and TRBJ2-5; D is undetermined. The closer fit of TRBJ2-1 to the DNA end suggests the J call may be wrong. This CDR3 has 14 residues. CDR1 is MNHNS and CDR2 is SASEGT in the germline V gene. The CDR3 DNA reads TGTGCCAGCAGTGATCTCCCCCGGGTTACGGGGCAGTTCTTC. Its translation is CASSDLPRVTGQFF.

V and J are TRBV7-9 and TRBJ1-3; D perhaps matches TRBD1 (5 bases). This CDR3 spans 18 amino acids. The germline gives CDR1 SEHNR, CDR2 FQNEAQ (reference sequence). V shed 2 bases and J shed 0 bases, with 17 bases lying between them. CDR3 bases: TGTGCCAGCAGCTTATCCGTGGGGGTTGGCAGCTCTGGAAACACCATATATTTT. Translation: CASSLSVGVGSSGNTIYF.

The genes are TRBV6-5 and TRBJ1-4, with a weak D call TRBD1 (5 bases). CDR3 size: 15 residues. V lost 5 bases to trimming and J lost 2 bases, with 12 bases between them. Germline CDR1 MNHEY, CDR2 SVGAGI. Here the CDR3 DNA reads TGTGCCAGCAGTCGGGACGTCCATACTAATGAAAAACTGTTTTTT. Its protein is CASSRDVHTNEKLFF.

This clonotype was observed a handful of times. This chain connects TRBV7-9 to TRBJ2-6; D is possibly TRBD1 (5 bases). The CDR3 loop spans 17 amino acids. Trimming took off 7 bases at V and 0 bases at J, with 16 bases between the two ends. CDR1 is SEHNR and CDR2 is FQNEAQ in the germline V gene (reference sequence). The CDR3 region has the DNA TGTGCCAGCATGCCCAAGACAGTTTTCTCTGGGGCCAACGTCCTGACTTTC. This gives the protein CASMPKTVFSGANVLTF.

J is TRBJ2-7 and V is TRBV5-1; a weak D match, TRBD1 (5 bases). CDR1 and CDR2 (germline): SGHRS, YFSETQ. The length of the CDR3 is 15 residues. Trimming took off 2 bases at V and 1 base at J, with 13 bases between the two ends. The CDR3 DNA sequence: TGCGCCAGCAGCTTCGGAGACAGACAGTCCTACGAGCAGTACTTC. The encoded protein is CASSFGDRQSYEQYF.